This TCR beta chain originates from a study of T cell responses to AZD1222 COVID-19 vaccine. Data came from immunoSEQ multiplex PCR; TCRdb stores just in-frame clones and leaves some out. The data contain about 130,000 clones, about 88% of them singletons. Per the germline V gene, CDR1 is SGHVS and CDR2 is FQNEAQ. J was trimmed by 3 bases and V by 6 bases; bases with no gene match: 4. There are 13 residues in the CDR3. The genes are TRBV7-8 and TRBJ2-7; 8 bases line up with TRBD1. Sequenced material: peripheral blood, taken on day 0 of AZD1222 vaccination. The source of this sequence is an adult in good health. CDR3 coding DNA: TGTGCCAGCAGTCCCGGACAGGGCTACGAGCAGTACTTC. It encodes CASSPGQGYEQYF.